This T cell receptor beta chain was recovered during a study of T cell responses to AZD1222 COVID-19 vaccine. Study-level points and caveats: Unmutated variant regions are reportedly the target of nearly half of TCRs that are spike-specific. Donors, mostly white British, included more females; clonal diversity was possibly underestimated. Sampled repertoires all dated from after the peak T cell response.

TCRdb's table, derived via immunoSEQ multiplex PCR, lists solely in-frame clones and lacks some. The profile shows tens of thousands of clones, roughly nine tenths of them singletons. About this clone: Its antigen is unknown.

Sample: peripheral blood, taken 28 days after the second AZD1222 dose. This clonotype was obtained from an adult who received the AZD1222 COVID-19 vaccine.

The CDR3 protein is CASSPIGGTLYEQYF. The CDR3 DNA is TGTGCCAGCTCACCAATCGGAGGCACTTTGTACGAGCAGTACTTC. The chain is built from TRBV18 and TRBJ2-7; D possibly corresponds to TRBD2 (5 bases). The germline gives CDR1 KGHSH, CDR2 LQKENI. The V and J ends lost 2 bases and 4 bases respectively, with 15 bases between them. CDR3 size: 15 residues.